What follows are 31 T cell receptor beta chains derived from one specimen sequenced in a study of PD-1 blockade in classical Hodgkin lymphoma. Every patient relapsed after autologous stem cell transplantation, and brentuximab vedotin exposure varied. The method was immunoSEQ multiplex PCR; TCRdb's version includes in-frame clones alone and lacks a portion of them. The repertoire includes 21,000 or so clones, 70% to 80% of them detected once, and 20% to 25% sits in the top ten. Sequences were derived from peripheral blood mononuclear cells (PBMCs), sampled at baseline. These receptors were collected from a human donor with classical Hodgkin lymphoma.

This clone showed up just once. The chain combines TRBV16 with TRBJ2-3, with 7 nucleotides matching TRBD2. The CDR3 totals 15 residues. The V gene's germline CDR1 is KGHSY and CDR2 FQNENV. J lost 1 base, V lost 4 bases, and 5 bases had no gene match. This CDR3 reads CASSLGLEGTDTQYF. DNA for the CDR3: TGTGCCAGCAGCCTCGGACTAGAGGGCACAGATACGCAGTATTTT. The full variable domain, in which reference TRBV16 and TRBJ2-3 provide the parts outside the CDR3, is GEEVAQTPKHLVRGEGQKAKLYCAPIKGHSYVFWYQQVLKNEFKFLISFQNENVFDETGMPKERFSAKCLPNSPCSLEIQATKLEDSAVYFCASSLGLEGTDTQYFGPGTRLTVL.

V and J are TRBV12-5 and TRBJ1-1; D is ambiguous. The CDR3 sequence is 15 residues long. Germline V gene data show CDR1 as LGHNT and CDR2 as FRNRAP. V lost 1 base and J lost 1, with 10 bases in between. The CDR3 sequence is CASGLEGPRNTEAFF. CDR3 bases: TGTGCTAGTGGTTTGGAAGGACCGAGGAACACTGAAGCTTTCTTT.

The chain uses TRBV10-3 and TRBJ1-2, with D perhaps TRBD1 (5 bases). V was cut by 6 bases and J by 4 bases, with 12 bases left in between. This CDR3 has 13 residues. Germline assignment: CDR1 ENHRY and CDR2 SYGVKD. CDR3 in DNA: TGTGCCATCAGCTGGGACGGAACCTATGGCTACACCTTC. This codes for CAISWDGTYGYTF.

This clone was detected a few times. This rearrangement joins TRBV7-2 to TRBJ1-2, with a weak D call TRBD1 (6 bases). Germline V gene lookup returns CDR1 SGHTA and CDR2 FQGNSA. The CDR3 totals 15 residues. Trimming left V 5 bases short and J 6 bases short, with 19 bases between. CDR3 DNA sequence: TGTGCCAGCAGCCCGAATGCAGGGGCCGCTAATGGCTACACCTTC. It encodes CASSPNAGAANGYTF.

The chain combines TRBV29-1 with TRBJ1-1; 7 bases align to TRBD1. CDR1 is SQVTM and CDR2 is ANQGSEA in the germline V gene. Trimming cost V 6 bases and J 1 base; bases outside gene matches: 5. The CDR3 contains 13 residues. The CDR3 loop is CSVGQAGNTEAFF. Here the CDR3 DNA reads TGCAGCGTAGGACAGGCGGGGAACACTGAAGCTTTCTTT.

This clone has a single count. The V gene is TRBV19, the J gene TRBJ2-6, with D unclear. The CDR3 loop spans 15 amino acids. Germline V gene sequence: CDR1 LNHDA, CDR2 SQIVND (reference sequence). V lost 4 bases to trimming and J lost 0 bases, with 7 bases between them. The CDR3 sequence is CASSTLSSGANVLTF. DNA of the CDR3: TGTGCCAGTAGTACGCTAAGCTCTGGGGCCAACGTCCTGACTTTC. The full variable domain, its missing parts supplied by reference TRBV19 and TRBJ2-6, is DGGITQSPKYLFRKEGQNVTLSCEQNLNHDAMYWYRQDPGQGLRLIYYSQIVNDFQKGDIAEGYSVSREKKESFPLTVTSAQKNPTAFYLCASSTLSSGANVLTFGAGSRLTVL.

This clone has just a few counts. This sequence joins TRBV5-4 and TRBJ2-3, with 16 bases lining up with TRBD2. With V trimmed by 3 bases and J by 1 base, 5 bases remained unmatched. Looked up from germline, CDR1 is SGHNT and CDR2 is YYREEE (reference sequence). The CDR3 spans 18 residues. The DNA of the CDR3 is TGTGCCAGCAGCTCCGGGACTAGCGGGAGGGACGGCACAGATACGCAGTATTTT. It translates to CASSSGTSGRDGTDTQYF.

The gene calls are TRBV7-6 and TRBJ2-5, with D unclear. This CDR3 comprises 14 residues. Germline CDR1 reads SGHVS; CDR2 reads FNYEAQ. The V gene lost 5 bases and the J gene lost 5 bases, with 15 bases spanning the gap. For the CDR3, the DNA is TGTGCCAGCAGCCCACTCCTAATGAAGGAGACCCAGTACTTC. This gives the protein CASSPLLMKETQYF.

The CDR3: CASSLGGDYEQYF. The CDR3 DNA follows: TGCGCCAGCAGCTTAGGCGGTGACTACGAGCAGTACTTC. The chain is built from TRBV5-1 and TRBJ2-5; D is ambiguous. The closer fit of TRBJ2-7 to the DNA end suggests the J call may be wrong. Germline lookup yields CDR1 SGHRS and CDR2 YFSETQ. This CDR3 has 13 residues.

The table lists this clone with a few counts. This sample also contains other DNA sequences that code for the same CDR3. V is TRBV19 and J is TRBJ2-7; 11 bases map to TRBD1. Germline V gene lookup returns CDR1 LNHDA and CDR2 SQIVND (reference sequence). The CDR3 extends over 13 amino acids. V lost 6 bases and J lost 3; bases outside the gene matches: 1. CDR3 amino acids: CASSGTGGYEQYF. DNA for the CDR3: TGTGCCAGTAGCGGGACAGGGGGCTACGAGCAGTACTTC.

The V call is TRBV2, the J call TRBJ2-5; TRBD1 aligns across 10 bases. The DNA end is more similar to TRBJ2-7, so the J call may be wrong. This CDR3 spans 13 amino acids. Germline lookup yields CDR1 SNHLY and CDR2 FYNNEI. The CDR3 DNA reads as TGTGCCAGCGGGGGACAGGGGACCTACGAGCAGTACTTC. Protein product: CASGGQGTYEQYF.

The V call is TRBV7-9, the J call TRBJ1-1; D is undetermined. V shed 5 bases and J shed 4 bases, with 8 bases lying between them. CDR1 is SEHNR and CDR2 is FQNEAQ in the germline V gene (reference sequence). The CDR3 is made up of 12 amino acids. CDR3 sequence: CASSPGSTEAFF. The DNA of the CDR3 is TGTGCCAGCAGCCCGGGGAGCACTGAAGCTTTCTTT.

V gene TRBV6-4 combines with J gene TRBJ1-5; D is unresolved. V lost 2 bases, J lost 1 base, and 6 bases lay in between. Germline CDR1 reads MRHNA; CDR2 reads SNTAGT. The CDR3 consists of 14 residues. CDR3 sequence reads: CASSDNVSNQPQHF. CDR3 nucleotide sequence: TGTGCCAGCAGTGACAACGTAAGCAATCAGCCCCAGCATTTT.

The CDR3 sequence is CASSQDSLPTGEQFF. CDR3 DNA: TGCGCCAGCAGCCAGGACTCTCTTCCTACGGGTGAGCAGTTCTTC. The chain combines TRBV4-3 with TRBJ2-1, with a tentative D call TRBD2 (5 bases). Trimming shortened V by 3 bases and J by 9 bases, and 18 bases separated the two germline ends. This CDR3 is 15 amino acids long. Looked up from germline, CDR1 is LGHNA and CDR2 is YSLEER.

The chain uses TRBV15 and TRBJ2-7; D possibly corresponds to TRBD2 (5 bases). The CDR3 extends over 15 amino acids. The germline V and J ends were trimmed by 4 bases and 1 base, with 14 bases remaining between them. CDR1 and CDR2 from the germline V gene are LNHNV and YYDKDF (reference sequence). The DNA of the CDR3 is TGTGCCACCAGCATCGGGCGAGGAGGATCCTACGAGCAGTACTTC. This codes for CATSIGRGGSYEQYF.

The gene calls are TRBV7-2 and TRBJ2-5, with unresolved D. The V end was cut by 3 bases, the J end by 1 base, with 12 bases between. CDR1 is SGHTA and CDR2 is FQGNSA in the germline V gene. The CDR3 totals 15 residues. The CDR3 here is CASSFGGGSQETQYF. The DNA of the CDR3 is TGTGCCAGCAGCTTCGGCGGTGGATCCCAAGAGACCCAGTACTTC.

The rearrangement uses TRBV6-1 and TRBJ2-7; D remains unclear. This CDR3 region has 14 residues. The germline V and J ends were trimmed by 8 bases and 1 base, with 15 bases remaining between them. Germline loops: CDR1 MNHNS, CDR2 SASEGT. This CDR3 is CASLPQGLSYEQYF. The CDR3 DNA follows: TGTGCCAGCCTCCCGCAAGGGTTGTCCTACGAGCAGTACTTC.

This chain links TRBV19 with TRBJ2-7; the D is unclear. CDR3 length: 13 residues. V was shortened by 6 bases and J by 4 bases, with 13 bases between the two germline ends. The V gene's germline CDR1 is LNHDA and CDR2 SQIVND (reference sequence). The CDR3 DNA is TGTGCCAGTAGACCCGCCGTAGGGTACGAGCAGTACTTC. This codes for CASRPAVGYEQYF.

V usage is TRBV29-1 and J usage is TRBJ2-4; D tentatively reads TRBD1 or TRBD2 (5 bases each). Germline CDR1 is SQVTM and CDR2 is ANQGSEA. There are 13 residues in the CDR3. Trimming stripped 3 bases from V and 13 bases from J, with 19 bases between. CDR3 DNA sequence: TGCAGCGTTGACACTTTCCGGGACGGAGAACAGTACTTC. It translates to CSVDTFRDGEQYF.

This clone was found once. This sequence joins TRBV18 and TRBJ1-4; unclear D gene. The CDR3 has 12 amino acids. Looked up from germline, CDR1 is KGHSH and CDR2 is LQKENI. Trimming took off 1 base at V and 8 bases at J, with 5 bases between the two ends. CDR3 sequence reads: CASSPQGEKLFF. DNA of the CDR3: TGTGCCAGCTCACCACAGGGAGAAAAACTGTTTTTT. Combining the CDR3 with reference TRBV18 and TRBJ1-4 gives the whole variable domain NAGVMQNPRHLVRRRGQEARLRCSPMKGHSHVYWYRQLPEEGLKFMVYLQKENIIDESGMPKERFSAEFPKEGPSILRIQQVVRGDSAAYFCASSPQGEKLFFGSGTQLSVL.

The rearrangement links TRBV11-1 to TRBJ2-3, with D possibly being TRBD2 (5 bases). V was clipped by 5 bases and J by 4 bases, with 10 bases between them. CDR3 length: 13 amino acids. Germline V lookup: CDR1 SGHAT, CDR2 FQDESV (reference sequence). The CDR3 DNA sequence: TGTGCCAGCAGCCGAAGAGCGGCAGATACGCAGTATTTT. Protein product: CASSRRAADTQYF.

The chain employs TRBV9 and TRBJ2-7, with 9 positions matching TRBD1. The CDR3 runs to 15 residues. Germline V gives CDR1 SGDLS, CDR2 YYNGEE. The J segment lost 3 bases and the V segment lost 4 bases, leaving 8 bases of the junction unmatched. The CDR3 DNA is TGTGCCAGCAGCCTAGGACAGGGGACTATCTACGAGCAGTACTTC. Amino acid sequence: CASSLGQGTIYEQYF.

The gene calls are TRBV10-1 and TRBJ2-7; the D gene is possibly TRBD1 (5 bases). The CDR3 is 12 amino acids. Trimming removed 5 bases at V and 2 bases at J, with 7 bases between. Germline V gene data show CDR1 as WNHNN and CDR2 as SYGVQD (reference sequence). The CDR3 loop is CASSTGTYEQYF. The CDR3 DNA sequence: TGCGCCAGCAGTACAGGTACCTACGAGCAGTACTTC.

J is TRBJ1-4 and V is TRBV4-2; TRBD1 might be the D (5 bases). There are 16 residues in the CDR3. The V end was cut by 4 bases, the J end by 0 bases, with 12 bases between. From germline, CDR1 is LGHNA and CDR2 YNFKEQ. The CDR3 DNA reads TGTGCCAGCAGCCCAAGCGGGGCTTCAACTAATGAAAAACTGTTTTTT. This gives the protein CASSPSGASTNEKLFF.

V is TRBV14 and J is TRBJ1-3; a possible D gene is TRBD1 (6 bases). Per the germline V gene, CDR1 is SGHDN and CDR2 is FVKESK. V shed 0 bases and J shed 0 bases, with 12 bases lying between them. The CDR3 is made up of 17 amino acids. CDR3 sequence reads: CASSQDPGHNSGNTIYF. The DNA of the CDR3 is TGTGCCAGCAGCCAAGATCCGGGACACAACTCTGGAAACACCATATATTTT.

V usage is TRBV7-2 and J usage is TRBJ1-1; D is possibly TRBD1 (6 bases). Deletions cut 1 base from V and 7 bases from J, with 16 bases between. The CDR3 has 15 amino acids. Germline CDR1 and CDR2: SGHTA and FQGNSA. The CDR3 sequence: CASSLESGGVNEAFF. The CDR3 region has the DNA TGTGCCAGCAGCTTAGAGTCCGGGGGCGTAAATGAAGCTTTCTTT.

The chain is built from TRBV18 and TRBJ2-3; maybe TRBD1 (5 bases). CDR1 KGHSH and CDR2 LQKENI come from the germline V gene. The CDR3 spans 14 residues. The V end lost 4 bases, the J end lost 2 bases, and 10 bases lay between the germline ends. CDR3 nucleotide sequence: TGTGCCAGCTCACTGCTACAGGACACAGATACGCAGTATTTT. It codes for CASSLLQDTDTQYF.

This clone was seen a single time. The genes are TRBV7-2 and TRBJ2-4; D is perhaps TRBD2 (5 bases). Germline V lookup: CDR1 SGHTA, CDR2 FQGNSA. Between the trimmed V and J ends, which lost 2 bases and 3 bases, there was a span of 8 bases. This CDR3 has 14 residues. In DNA form, the CDR3 reads TGTGCCAGCAGCTTAATGGGAGTCAAAAACATTCAGTACTTC. Its translation: CASSLMGVKNIQYF.

V usage is TRBV4-1 and J usage is TRBJ2-3; the D is unclear. The CDR3 covers 15 residues. The ends were cut back, 0 bases at V and 0 bases at J, with 7 bases in the middle. Germline V gene sequence: CDR1 MGHRA, CDR2 YSYEKL. The CDR3 DNA reads as TGCGCCAGCAGCCAAGATACGCGGAGCACAGATACGCAGTATTTT. Its protein is CASSQDTRSTDTQYF.

The chain couples TRBV9 to TRBJ2-1, with no clear D. This CDR3 region has 13 residues. Trimming took 4 bases from V and 7 from J, leaving 12 bases between them. The V gene's germline CDR1 is SGDLS and CDR2 YYNGEE. The CDR3 bases are TGTGCCAGCAGCCTCTCCCTAGATAATGAGCAGTTCTTC. This encodes CASSLSLDNEQFF.

The chain is built from TRBV6-5 and TRBJ2-1; TRBD2 aligns across 8 bases. Per the germline V gene, CDR1 is MNHEY and CDR2 is SVGAGI. Germline trimming cut 7 bases from V and 4 bases from J; bases unmatched to any gene: 9. The CDR3 length is 15 residues. CDR3 loop: CASTRGGGQYNEQFF. CDR3 DNA sequence: TGTGCCAGCACCCGCGGCGGGGGGCAATACAATGAGCAGTTCTTC.